A selection of T cell receptor beta chains follows, all from one sample in a study of response to subunit inactivated influenza vaccine. Via MiXCR, TCRdb re-called the RT-PCR reads, giving one row per CDR3 protein. The top ten hold about 7.8% of the sample, which has about 240,000 distinct CDR3 sequences, less than 15% seen once. Sequences were derived from non-naive T cells sorted from PBMCs, sampled 14 days before vaccination. The receptor source for this set is a man aged 50 to 60 who received an inactivated influenza vaccine. Both conserved end residues are part of each CDR3. Fields, in order: D gene, clone size, J gene, CDR3 length, V gene, CDR3 protein, CDR3 DNA. D genes are given only for firm matches. The size entry is marked missing in some rows and otherwise reads once, few, many or a size class.

>-|-|TRBJ2-7|14|TRBV6-1
CASRDWGTSYEQYF
TGTGCCAGCAGGGACTGGGGCACCTCCTACGAGCAGTACTTC
>-|few|TRBJ2-7|13|TRBV3-1
CASSQDRAGRAHF
TGTGCCAGCAGCCAAGATAGGGCGGGACGGGCACACTTC
>TRBD2|many|TRBJ2-3|15|TRBV10-3
CAIRSSWGGSDTQYF
TGTGCCATCAGGTCCTCCTGGGGGGGTTCAGATACGCAGTATTTT
>-|many|TRBJ2-5|14|TRBV20-1
CSARGWGSVETQYF
TGCAGTGCTAGAGGATGGGGGTCCGTAGAGACCCAGTACTTC
>TRBD1|few|TRBJ1-2|14|TRBV4-1
CASSQGQGAGGYTF
TGCGCCAGCAGCCAAGGACAGGGGGCAGGCGGCTACACCTTC
>TRBD1|many|TRBJ1-2|14|TRBV12-3/TRBV12-4
CASSRSQGADGYTF
TGTGCCAGCAGCCGATCACAGGGGGCGGATGGCTACACCTTC
>TRBD1|few|TRBJ1-2|21|TRBV28
CASTGTGGTKQKSTANYGYTF
TGTGCCAGCACCGGGACAGGGGGTACGAAGCAGAAAAGCACAGCTAACTATGGCTACACCTTC
>-|-|TRBJ2-7|16|TRBV7-8
CASSLALVGVTGEQYF
TGTGCCAGCAGCTTAGCGCTTGTAGGGGTAACGGGGGAGCAGTACTTC
>-|few|TRBJ2-7|13|TRBV20-1
CSARDGRNYEQYF
TGCAGTGCTAGAGACGGACGGAACTACGAGCAGTACTTC
>-|-|TRBJ2-6|17|TRBV2
CASRGGDGSSGANVLTF
TGTGCCAGCAGGGGGGGTGACGGCTCCTCTGGGGCCAACGTCCTGACTTTC
>TRBD1|few|TRBJ2-1|15|TRBV7-2
CASSFGGTANNEQFF
TGTGCCAGCAGCTTCGGTGGGACAGCTAACAATGAGCAGTTCTTC
>-|-|TRBJ2-2|13|TRBV24-1
CATVGAPGGELFF
TGTGCCACCGTGGGGGCGCCGGGCGGGGAGCTGTTTTTT
>TRBD2|many|TRBJ2-7|15|TRBV28
CASSLSSGSWNEQYF
TGTGCCAGCAGTTTATCCAGCGGGAGTTGGAACGAGCAGTACTTC
>TRBD1|once|TRBJ2-7|14|TRBV5-6
CASSPPGRGREQYF
TGTGCCAGCAGTCCGCCGGGCAGGGGGCGCGAGCAGTACTTC
>-|many|TRBJ1-1|13|TRBV6-6
CASNRVWTTEAFF
TGTGCCAGCAACAGGGTGTGGACCACTGAAGCTTTCTTT
>TRBD2|-|TRBJ2-7|14|TRBV6-2/TRBV6-3
CASSTGLVVYEQYF
TGTGCCAGCAGTACTGGACTAGTGGTTTACGAGCAGTACTTC
>TRBD1|many|TRBJ2-5|13|TRBV6-2/TRBV6-3
CASSRYRGETQYF
TGTGCCAGCAGCCGCTACAGGGGAGAGACCCAGTACTTC
>TRBD1|few|TRBJ2-2|19|TRBV11-1
CASSHNQMTGTGSTGELFF
TGTGCCAGCAGCCATAACCAAATGACCGGGACAGGGAGCACCGGGGAGCTGTTTTTT
>-|-|TRBJ2-5|12|TRBV7-2
CASSRVGETQYF
TGTGCCAGCAGCAGAGTGGGGGAGACCCAGTACTTC
>TRBD1|-|TRBJ2-2|13|TRBV7-7
CASSVDRGGELFF
TGTGCTAGCAGCGTGGACAGGGGCGGGGAGCTGTTTTTT
>-|-|TRBJ1-1|14|TRBV30
CAWSVTQGRTEAFF
TGTGCCTGGAGTGTAACACAGGGACGCACTGAAGCTTTCTTT
>-|many|TRBJ2-7|14|TRBV15
CATSRDEGSYEQYF
TGTGCCACCAGCAGAGATGAGGGCAGCTACGAGCAGTACTTC
>-|many|TRBJ2-7|12|TRBV18
CASSPGPVEQYF
TGTGCCAGCTCACCAGGGCCGGTCGAGCAGTACTTC
>-|many|TRBJ2-2|13|TRBV28
CASSLANTGELFF
TGTGCCAGCAGTTTAGCGAACACCGGGGAGCTGTTTTTT
>-|many|TRBJ2-1|15|TRBV4-2
CASSQGISRLDEQFF
TGTGCCAGCAGCCAAGGAATTAGCCGCCTTGATGAGCAGTTCTTC
>-|-|TRBJ2-2|14|TRBV5-1
CASSLVQFTGELFF
TGCGCCAGCAGCTTGGTACAGTTCACCGGGGAGCTGTTTTTT
>TRBD2|-|TRBJ2-1|16|TRBV12-3/TRBV12-4
CASSRSGGRSYNEQFF
TGTGCCAGCAGCCGGAGCGGGGGAAGGTCCTACAATGAGCAGTTCTTC
>TRBD2|many|TRBJ2-1|15|TRBV28
CASSSRLASYNEQFF
TGTGCCAGCAGTTCGAGACTAGCGAGCTACAATGAGCAGTTCTTC
>-|few|TRBJ2-3|15|TRBV7-8
CASSNSGLPTDTQYF
TGTGCCAGCAGCAATTCGGGACTCCCCACAGATACGCAGTATTTT
>TRBD2|-|TRBJ2-2|16|TRBV5-4
CASSLSSGRNTGELFF
TGTGCCAGCAGCTTGAGTAGCGGGAGGAATACCGGGGAGCTGTTTTTT
>-|-|TRBJ2-2|15|TRBV20-1
CSARVRTANTGELFF
TGCAGTGCTAGAGTGAGGACAGCGAACACCGGGGAGCTGTTTTTT
>-|few|TRBJ2-7|15|TRBV6-2/TRBV6-3
CASSVGTRGRDEQYF
TGTGCCAGCAGTGTCGGGACCCGTGGCAGGGACGAGCAGTACTTC
>-|few|TRBJ2-7|13|TRBV20-1
CSARNTGSYEQYF
TGCAGTGCTAGAAACACGGGGTCCTACGAGCAGTACTTC
>TRBD2|-|TRBJ2-5|17|TRBV15
CATSLGIAGATQETQYF
TGTGCCACCAGCTTGGGGATAGCGGGGGCAACTCAAGAGACCCAGTACTTC
>TRBD1|few|TRBJ1-2|15|TRBV9
CASSAQGASNYGYTF
TGTGCCAGCAGCGCCCAGGGGGCATCTAACTATGGCTACACCTTC
>-|-|TRBJ1-2|14|TRBV7-9
CASSASEFPGGYTF
TGTGCCAGCAGCGCGTCAGAGTTTCCGGGCGGCTACACCTTC
>-|few|TRBJ1-1|13|TRBV20-1
CSRKTGAKTEAFF
TGCAGTCGAAAAACTGGGGCGAAAACTGAAGCTTTCTTT